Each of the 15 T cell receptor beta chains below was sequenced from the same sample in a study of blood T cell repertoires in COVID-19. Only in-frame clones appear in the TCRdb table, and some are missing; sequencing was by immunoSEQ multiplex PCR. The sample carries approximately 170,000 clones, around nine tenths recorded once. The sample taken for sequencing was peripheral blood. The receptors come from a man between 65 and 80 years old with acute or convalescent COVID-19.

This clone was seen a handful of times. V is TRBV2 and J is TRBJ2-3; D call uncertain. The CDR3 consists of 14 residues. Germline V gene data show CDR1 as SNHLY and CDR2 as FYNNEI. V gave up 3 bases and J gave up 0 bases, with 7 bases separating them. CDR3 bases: TGTGCCAGCAGTGAGAGTCTCAGCACAGATACGCAGTATTTT. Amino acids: CASSESLSTDTQYF.

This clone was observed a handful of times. The CDR3 is CASSLNWDYHNEQFF. DNA for the CDR3: TGTGCCAGCAGTTTAAATTGGGACTACCACAATGAGCAGTTCTTC. The rearrangement links TRBV27 to TRBJ2-1; 7 positions match TRBD2. The V gene's germline CDR1 is MNHEY and CDR2 SMNVEV (reference sequence). CDR3 length: 15 residues. V lost 2 bases and J lost 5; bases outside the gene matches: 6.

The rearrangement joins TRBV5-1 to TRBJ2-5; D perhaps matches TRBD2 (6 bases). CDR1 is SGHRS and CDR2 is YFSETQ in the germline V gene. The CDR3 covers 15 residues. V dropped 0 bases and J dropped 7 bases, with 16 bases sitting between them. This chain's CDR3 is CASSLEGLTRRTQYF. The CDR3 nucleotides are TGCGCCAGCAGCTTGGAGGGACTGACGAGACGGACCCAGTACTTC.

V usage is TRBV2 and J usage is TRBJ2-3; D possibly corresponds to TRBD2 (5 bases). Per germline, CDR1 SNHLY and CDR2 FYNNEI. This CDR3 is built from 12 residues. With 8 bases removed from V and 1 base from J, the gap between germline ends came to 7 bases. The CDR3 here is CASGRGTDTQYF. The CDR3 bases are TGTGCCAGCGGGCGGGGCACAGATACGCAGTATTTT.

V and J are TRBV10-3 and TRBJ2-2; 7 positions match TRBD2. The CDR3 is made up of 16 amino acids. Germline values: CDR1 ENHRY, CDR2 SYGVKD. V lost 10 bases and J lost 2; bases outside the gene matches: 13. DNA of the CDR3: TGTGCCACAGGCGGAAGTTGGGGGGGTAACACCGGGGAGCTGTTTTTT. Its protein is CATGGSWGGNTGELFF.

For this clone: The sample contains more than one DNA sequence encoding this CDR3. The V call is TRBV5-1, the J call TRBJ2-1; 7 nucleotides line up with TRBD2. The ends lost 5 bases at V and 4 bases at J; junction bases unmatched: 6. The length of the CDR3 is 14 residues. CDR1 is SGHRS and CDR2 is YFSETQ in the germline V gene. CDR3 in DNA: TGCGCCAGCAGTGGGGGGGACCCGTACAATGAGCAGTTCTTC. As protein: CASSGGDPYNEQFF. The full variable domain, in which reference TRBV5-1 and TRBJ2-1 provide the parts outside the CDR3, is KAGVTQTPRYLIKTRGQQVTLSCSPISGHRSVSWYQQTPGQGLQFLFEYFSETQRNKGNFPGRFSGRQFSNSRSEMNVSTLELGDSALYLCASSGGDPYNEQFFGPGTRLTVL.

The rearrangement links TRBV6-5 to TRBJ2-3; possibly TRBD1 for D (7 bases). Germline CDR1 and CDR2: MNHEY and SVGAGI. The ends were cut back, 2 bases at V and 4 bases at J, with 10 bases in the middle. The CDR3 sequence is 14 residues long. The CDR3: CASSYTGEADTQYF. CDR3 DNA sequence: TGTGCCAGCAGTTACACAGGGGAGGCAGATACGCAGTATTTT.

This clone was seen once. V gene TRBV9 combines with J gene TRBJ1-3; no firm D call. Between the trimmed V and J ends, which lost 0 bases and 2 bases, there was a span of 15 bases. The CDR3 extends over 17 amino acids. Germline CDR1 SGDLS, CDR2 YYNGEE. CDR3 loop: CASSVASGNLAGNTIYF. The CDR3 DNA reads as TGTGCCAGCAGCGTAGCTTCCGGGAATCTGGCTGGAAACACCATATATTTT.

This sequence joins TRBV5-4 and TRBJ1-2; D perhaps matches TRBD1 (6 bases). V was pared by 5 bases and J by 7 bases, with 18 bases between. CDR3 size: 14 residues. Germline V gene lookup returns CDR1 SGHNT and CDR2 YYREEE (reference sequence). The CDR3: CASSQGGGAGGYTF. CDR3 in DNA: TGTGCCAGCAGTCAAGGGGGGGGCGCCGGTGGCTACACCTTC.

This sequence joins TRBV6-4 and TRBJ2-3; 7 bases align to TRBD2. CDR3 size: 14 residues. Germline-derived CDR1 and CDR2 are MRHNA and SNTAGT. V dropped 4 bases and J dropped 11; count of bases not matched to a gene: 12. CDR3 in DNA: TGTGCCAGCAGTGTACTAGCGAATCCCCTAGGGCAGTATTTT. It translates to CASSVLANPLGQYF.

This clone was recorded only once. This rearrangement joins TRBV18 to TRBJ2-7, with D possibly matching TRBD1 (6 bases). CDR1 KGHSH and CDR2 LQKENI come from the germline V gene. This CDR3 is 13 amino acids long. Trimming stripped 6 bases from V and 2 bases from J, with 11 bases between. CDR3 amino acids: CASSRTVTYEQYF. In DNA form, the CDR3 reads TGTGCCAGCTCGCGGACAGTGACCTACGAGCAGTACTTC.

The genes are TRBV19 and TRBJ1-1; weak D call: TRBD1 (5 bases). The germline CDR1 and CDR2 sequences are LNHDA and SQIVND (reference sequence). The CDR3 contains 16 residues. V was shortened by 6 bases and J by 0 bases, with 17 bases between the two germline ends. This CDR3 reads CASSPGAGRMNTEAFF. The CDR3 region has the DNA TGTGCCAGTAGCCCAGGAGCGGGACGCATGAACACTGAAGCTTTCTTT.

The CDR3 region has the DNA TGTGCCAGCAGCGAAAAAAGCGGGAGGGCCGGGGACAATGAGCAGTTCTTC. Protein product: CASSEKSGRAGDNEQFF. V is TRBV7-9 and J is TRBJ2-1; 10 bases map to TRBD2. Unmatched junction bases numbered 12, after V lost 5 bases and J lost 5 bases. The CDR3 sequence is 17 residues long. CDR1 and CDR2 (germline): SEHNR, FQNEAQ (reference sequence).

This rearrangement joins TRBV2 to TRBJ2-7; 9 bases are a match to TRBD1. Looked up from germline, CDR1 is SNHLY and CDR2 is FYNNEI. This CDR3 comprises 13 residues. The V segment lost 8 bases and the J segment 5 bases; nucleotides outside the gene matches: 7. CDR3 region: CASLGTGSDEQYF. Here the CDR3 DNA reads TGTGCCAGCCTTGGGACAGGGTCGGACGAGCAGTACTTC.

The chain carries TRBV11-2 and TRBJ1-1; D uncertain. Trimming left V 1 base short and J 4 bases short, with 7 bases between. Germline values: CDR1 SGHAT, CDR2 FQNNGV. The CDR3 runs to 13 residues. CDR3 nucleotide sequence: TGTGCCAGCAGCTTAGGCGGAATCACTGAAGCTTTCTTT. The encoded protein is CASSLGGITEAFF.